This T cell receptor beta chain was recovered during a study of spatial heterogeneity in lung cancer. Germline CDR1 reads SGHRS; CDR2 reads YFSETQ. The V gene lost 7 bases and the J gene lost 2 bases, with 10 bases spanning the gap. The CDR3 sequence is 13 residues long. Time point of the sample: sample taken at primary tumor resection. Every individual TCR cDNA molecule carried its own unique molecular identifier, which allowed correction of PCR and sequencing errors. From the 5' RACE reads, TCRdb called clonotypes with MiXCR, one entry per CDR3 protein. The profile shows roughly 80,000 distinct CDR3 sequences, about 8% of them singletons. This clonotype was observed at least ten times.

This sequence was found in a male donor with early-stage non-small cell lung cancer. The input for sequencing was PBMCs, taken at surgery. The J gene is TRBJ1-3, the V gene TRBV5-1; perhaps TRBD1 as D (5 bases). This CDR3 reads CASQEGPGNTIYF. For the CDR3, the DNA is TGCGCCAGCCAGGAGGGGCCTGGAAACACCATATATTTT.